The 10 T cell receptor beta chains reported below all come from one sample, sequenced in a study of breast tumors, draining lymph nodes, adjacent tissues. TCRdb passed the multiplex PCR reads through MiXCR, listing each CDR3 protein once. The repertoire holds approximately 210,000 distinct CDR3 sequences, with under 40% as singletons. The lymph nodes were axillary draining lymph nodes from breast cancer patients. The sequencing input was axillary lymph node tissue. The receptors derive from a female donor with breast cancer. Some clones in this sample may be carry-over from other donors' samples.

V and J are TRBV7-3 and TRBJ2-5, with 9 bases aligning to TRBD2. V trimming: 0 bases; J trimming: 0 bases; junction bases outside the gene matches: 8. Germline V gene sequence: CDR1 SGHTA, CDR2 FQGTGA. This CDR3 is 18 amino acids long. The CDR3 protein is CASSLTPWRGGNQETQYF. The CDR3 region has the DNA TGTGCCAGCAGCTTAACACCCTGGCGGGGGGGAAACCAAGAGACCCAGTACTTC.

The chain uses TRBV29-1 and TRBJ1-3; D is undetermined. Deletions cut 2 bases from V and 8 bases from J, with 22 bases between. Germline V gene data show CDR1 as SQVTM and CDR2 as ANQGSEA. The CDR3 extends over 16 amino acids. The CDR3: CSVEPTGSNYGYTIYF. The CDR3 bases are TGCAGCGTTGAACCCACGGGCAGCAACTATGGCTACACCATATATTTT. Full variable domain (rest looked up from reference TRBV29-1 and TRBJ1-3): SAVISQKPSRDICQRGTSLTIQCQVDSQVTMMFWYRQQPGQSLTLIATANQGSEATYESGFVIDKFPISRPNLTFSTLTVSNMSPEDSSIYLCSVEPTGSNYGYTIYFGEGSWLTVV.

This clonotype was seen many times. The rearrangement uses TRBV7-8 and TRBJ2-5; unclear D gene. CDR1 SGHVS and CDR2 FQNEAQ come from the germline V gene. Trimming took 2 bases from V and 9 from J, leaving 10 bases between them. This CDR3 comprises 12 residues. The CDR3 here is CASSLTGEAQYF. DNA for the CDR3: TGTGCCAGCAGCTTAACCGGTGAGGCCCAGTACTTC.

In this sample, this clonotype turned up many times. This sequence joins TRBV20-1 and TRBJ2-3; possibly TRBD2 for D (5 bases). This CDR3 has 14 amino acids. The germline V and J ends were trimmed by 0 bases and 6 bases, with 13 bases remaining between them. The germline V gene encodes CDR1 DFQATT and CDR2 SNEGSKA (reference sequence). CDR3 protein: CSAREVRARDTQYF. CDR3 nucleotide sequence: TGCAGTGCTAGAGAAGTGCGGGCCAGGGATACGCAGTATTTT.

In this sample, this clonotype turned up many times. The chain joins TRBV2 to TRBJ2-1; TRBD2 matches at 7 bases. Looked up from germline, CDR1 is SNHLY and CDR2 is FYNNEI. The CDR3 is 13 amino acids. Germline trimming cut 10 bases from V and 10 bases from J; bases unmatched to any gene: 13. The CDR3 sequence: CATAKREVVEQFF. The CDR3 DNA follows: TGTGCCACCGCAAAACGGGAGGTAGTGGAGCAGTTCTTC.

Comments on this clonotype: One end of the junction does not line up with germline, which may come from a read error. The chain uses TRBV6-6 and TRBJ2-6, with a weak D call TRBD1 (5 bases). The CDR3 loop spans 15 amino acids. The germline CDR1 and CDR2 sequences are MNHNY and SVGAGI (reference sequence). CDR3 in DNA: TGTGCCAGCAGGCCCTCGGTCTCTGGGGCCAACGCCCTGACTTTC. It translates to CASRPSVSGANALTF.

The table lists this clonotype with many counts. J is TRBJ2-7 and V is TRBV25-1, with D perhaps matching TRBD1 or TRBD2 (5 bases each). V was trimmed by 7 bases and J by 3 bases, leaving 16 bases between them. This CDR3 region has 14 residues. The V gene's germline CDR1 is MGHDK and CDR2 SYGVNS. The CDR3 DNA sequence: TGTGCCAGCACCCCGGGACGTACGAACTACGAGCAGTACTTC. Residues: CASTPGRTNYEQYF.

CDR3 sequence reads: CASSPRDRVGEKLFF. The CDR3 region has the DNA TGCGCCAGCAGCCCGCGGGACAGGGTCGGGGAAAAACTGTTTTTT. The chain joins TRBV5-1 to TRBJ1-4; 9 bases match TRBD1. Per germline, CDR1 SGHRS and CDR2 YFSETQ. V lost 4 bases, J lost 8 bases, and 9 bases stayed unmatched. This CDR3 comprises 15 residues.

The chain has TRBV7-3 and TRBJ2-1, with a weak D call TRBD2 (8 bases). V lost 8 bases to trimming and J lost 4 bases, with 15 bases between them. Germline CDR1 and CDR2: SGHTA and FQGTGA. This CDR3 spans 14 amino acids. Here the CDR3 reads CASGIAGQYNEQFF. CDR3 coding DNA: TGTGCCAGCGGAATAGCGGGACAGTACAATGAGCAGTTCTTC.

A word on this clonotype: A much larger clone differs by one base, so this may be a read error. The chain couples TRBV7-9 to TRBJ1-2; maybe TRBD1 (6 bases). Germline V gene data show CDR1 as SEHNR and CDR2 as FQNEAQ (reference sequence). CDR3 length equals 15 residues. This CDR3 reads CASSYVDVKRGGYPF. The CDR3 nucleotides read TGTGCCAGCAGTTACGTCGACGTAAAAAGGGGGGGCTACCCCTTC. Filled out from reference TRBV7-9 and TRBJ1-2, the complete variable domain reads DTGVSQNPRHKITKRGQNVTFRCDPISEHNRLYWYRQTLGQGPEFLTYFQNEAQLEKSRLLSDRFSAERPKGSFSTLEIQRTEQGDSAMYLCASSYVDVKRGGYPFGSGTRLTVV.